The 28 T cell receptor beta chains below come from one sample, sequenced in a study of T cell responses to AZD1222 COVID-19 vaccine. Method: immunoSEQ multiplex PCR; TCRdb's copy keeps in-frame clones and lacks some. The sample consists of 70,000 to 75,000 clones, 87% of them appearing once. The specimen comprised peripheral blood, sampled 28 days after the second AZD1222 dose. The receptors stem from an adult who received the AZD1222 COVID-19 vaccine.

V is TRBV6-6 and J is TRBJ1-1; 7 positions match TRBD1. The CDR3 spans 14 residues. Losses at the gene ends were 4 bases for V and 4 bases for J; bases not matched to a gene: 6. Germline V gene sequence: CDR1 MNHNY, CDR2 SVGAGI (reference sequence). The DNA for the CDR3 is TGTGCCAGCAGTTCTACGACAGGGCTCACTGAAGCTTTCTTT. This sequence encodes CASSSTTGLTEAFF.

The chain carries TRBV14 and TRBJ2-1; D unclear. Germline CDR1 is SGHDN and CDR2 is FVKESK. The CDR3 loop spans 14 amino acids. V was pared by 2 bases and J by 3 bases, with 8 bases between. CDR3 in amino acids: CASSQYYIYNEQFF. The CDR3 region has the DNA TGTGCCAGCAGCCAATATTACATCTACAATGAGCAGTTCTTC.

The CDR3 region has the DNA TGCGCCAGCAGTCAGGACGGCCCCTACAATGAGCAGTTCTTC. This translates into CASSQDGPYNEQFF. V gene TRBV23-1 combines with J gene TRBJ2-1; D call uncertain. TRBV23-1 carries the ORF label, with uncertain function. The CDR3 is 14 residues long. Trimming took 3 bases from V and 2 from J, leaving 8 bases between them.

This sequence joins TRBV27 and TRBJ1-2; TRBD1 matches at 7 bases. V lost 5 bases and J lost 2; bases outside the gene matches: 8. The germline V gene has CDR1 MNHEY and CDR2 SMNVEV (reference sequence). This CDR3 has 15 residues. CDR3 protein: CASSPWDRLNYGYTF. The CDR3 DNA is TGTGCCAGCAGTCCGTGGGACAGACTAAACTATGGCTACACCTTC.

The DNA for the CDR3 is TGTGCCTGGAGTTTAGGTGGAGGCGGCACAGATACGCAGTATTTT. This codes for CAWSLGGGGTDTQYF. This chain links TRBV30 with TRBJ2-3, with D perhaps TRBD2 (5 bases). CDR3 size: 15 residues. V lost 2 bases and J lost 1, with 13 bases in between. The germline CDR1 and CDR2 sequences are GTSNPN and SVGIG (reference sequence).

The V call is TRBV2, the J call TRBJ2-2; 7 positions match TRBD2. Germline CDR1 reads SNHLY; CDR2 reads FYNNEI. With V trimmed by 8 bases and J by 6 bases, 12 bases remained unmatched. CDR3 length: 15 amino acids. DNA of the CDR3: TGTGCCAGCTCCTATGTCCAGGGAGGGGCCGGGGAGCTGTTTTTT. Protein product: CASSYVQGGAGELFF. Filled out from reference TRBV2 and TRBJ2-2, the complete variable domain reads EPEVTQTPSHQVTQMGQEVILRCVPISNHLYFYWYRQILGQKVEFLVSFYNNEISEKSEIFDDQFSVERPDGSNFTLKIRSTKLEDSAMYFCASSYVQGGAGELFFGEGSRLTVL.

This clone came up a few times. This sequence joins TRBV18 and TRBJ1-6, with 7 positions matching TRBD1. Germline CDR1 is KGHSH and CDR2 is LQKENI. This CDR3 is built from 16 residues. V gave up 6 bases and J gave up 5 bases; unmatched junction bases: 10. Here the CDR3 reads CASSQGGGHNNSPLHF. In DNA, the CDR3 is TGTGCCAGCTCTCAAGGAGGGGGCCATAATAATTCACCCCTCCACTTT.

This chain links TRBV6-2 or TRBV6-3 with TRBJ2-6, with 8 bases lining up with TRBD1. Per germline, CDR1 MNHEY and CDR2 SVGEGT. The CDR3 is 16 amino acids. J lost 2 bases, V lost 6 bases, and 6 bases had no gene match. CDR3 sequence reads: CASSLQGATGANVLTF. The CDR3 bases are TGTGCCAGCAGCCTCCAGGGGGCGACTGGGGCCAACGTCCTGACTTTC.

This rearrangement joins TRBV27 to TRBJ1-2; D uncertain. Trimming took 2 bases from V and 5 from J, leaving 15 bases between them. This CDR3 has 15 amino acids. Germline V gene sequence: CDR1 MNHEY, CDR2 SMNVEV (reference sequence). The CDR3: CASSLSYPSGYGYTF. CDR3 nucleotides: TGTGCCAGCAGTTTAAGTTACCCTTCGGGGTATGGCTACACCTTC.

Only a few counts were recorded for this clone. The chain couples TRBV10-3 to TRBJ2-1; 7 positions match TRBD1. The CDR3 spans 13 residues. V lost 7 bases, J lost 4 bases, and 4 bases stayed unmatched. CDR1 is ENHRY, CDR2 SYGVKD, per germline. This CDR3 is CAIMGQIYNEQFF. CDR3 in DNA: TGTGCCATCATGGGACAGATTTACAATGAGCAGTTCTTC.

V gene TRBV5-5 combines with J gene TRBJ2-5; D may be TRBD2 (5 bases). Germline assignment: CDR1 SGHKS and CDR2 YYEKEE (reference sequence). The CDR3 is 15 amino acids. V was cut by 0 bases and J by 6 bases, with 15 bases left in between. CDR3 in amino acids: CASSLGTGPRQTQYF. In DNA form, the CDR3 reads TGTGCCAGCAGCTTGGGGACTGGGCCTCGGCAGACCCAGTACTTC.

The chain links TRBV6-5 to TRBJ2-1; D perhaps matches TRBD2 (6 bases). This CDR3 contains 15 residues. Germline loops: CDR1 MNHEY, CDR2 SVGAGI. V shed 2 bases and J shed 3 bases, with 11 bases lying between them. Written as DNA, the CDR3 is TGTGCCAGCAGTTACGACGGGAGCGGCTACAATGAGCAGTTCTTC. It specifies CASSYDGSGYNEQFF.

This clone turned up a few times. This chain connects TRBV12-3 or TRBV12-4 to TRBJ1-4; possibly TRBD1 for D (5 bases). V lost 5 bases and J lost 5, with 9 bases in between. This CDR3 is built from 13 residues. The CDR3 is CASSLRQNEKLFF. The CDR3 DNA is TGTGCCAGCAGTCTGAGACAGAATGAAAAACTGTTTTTT.

The genes are TRBV29-1 and TRBJ1-1; D ambiguous. Trimming took 2 bases from V and 3 from J, leaving 1 base between them. Germline V CDR1 and CDR2: SQVTM, ANQGSEA. CDR3 length: 10 amino acids. CDR3 protein: CSVEHTEAFF. CDR3 bases: TGCAGCGTTGAACACACTGAAGCTTTCTTT.

The rearrangement links TRBV5-4 to TRBJ1-1; a weak D match, TRBD1 (5 bases). The V end lost 2 bases, the J end lost 1 base, and 9 bases lay between the germline ends. The CDR3 has 14 amino acids. Germline V gives CDR1 SGHNT, CDR2 YYREEE (reference sequence). The CDR3: CASSFDTGNTEAFF. The CDR3 DNA is TGTGCCAGCAGCTTTGACACAGGGAACACTGAAGCTTTCTTT. Full variable domain (missing parts from reference TRBV5-4 and TRBJ1-1): ETGVTQSPTHLIKTRGQQVTLRCSSQSGHNTVSWYQQALGQGPQFIFQYYREEENGRGNFPPRFSGLQFPNYSSELNVNALELDDSALYLCASSFDTGNTEAFFGQGTRLTVV.

This clone came up once. The chain carries TRBV9 and TRBJ1-1; D is unclear. Germline assignment: CDR1 SGDLS and CDR2 YYNGEE. Trimming took off 1 base at V and 3 bases at J, with 7 bases between the two ends. The CDR3 is 13 residues long. The CDR3 DNA reads TGTGCCAGCAGCGTAAGTAAGGACACTGAAGCTTTCTTT. Protein product: CASSVSKDTEAFF.

A few counts support this clone. The genes are TRBV6-5 and TRBJ2-3; 7 bases match TRBD1. The CDR3 has 14 amino acids. Germline CDR1 and CDR2: MNHEY and SVGAGI. J lost 4 bases, V lost 2 bases, and 3 bases had no gene match. CDR3 sequence reads: CASSYNRGADTQYF. In nucleotides, the CDR3 is TGTGCCAGCAGTTACAACAGGGGAGCAGATACGCAGTATTTT.

This clone was seen once. This sequence joins TRBV3-1 (or the pseudogene TRBV3-2) and TRBJ1-2, with D possibly matching TRBD1 (5 bases). The CDR3 loop spans 15 amino acids. Trimming took off 0 bases at V and 8 bases at J, with 16 bases between the two ends. Germline-derived CDR1 and CDR2 are LGHDT and YNNKEL (reference sequence). The CDR3 reads CASSQDWFGGEGYTF. Here the CDR3 DNA reads TGTGCCAGCAGCCAAGATTGGTTTGGAGGGGAAGGCTACACCTTC.

The CDR3 protein is CASSERPSYGYTF. In nucleotides, the CDR3 is TGCGCCAGCAGTGAAAGGCCCTCCTATGGCTACACCTTC. The chain joins TRBV10-2 to TRBJ1-2; D gene ambiguous. Trimming shortened V by 3 bases and J by 4 bases, and 9 bases separated the two germline ends. This CDR3 spans 13 amino acids. Germline values: CDR1 WSHSY, CDR2 SAAADI.

This sequence joins TRBV4-2 and TRBJ2-2; 9 nucleotides align to TRBD1. Germline CDR1 is LGHNA and CDR2 is YNFKEQ. Germline trimming cut 0 bases from V and 6 bases from J; bases unmatched to any gene: 14. The CDR3 loop spans 19 amino acids. The CDR3 spells CASSQERDRAWVSAGELFF. The CDR3 DNA reads as TGTGCCAGCAGCCAAGAACGGGACAGGGCATGGGTTTCTGCCGGGGAGCTGTTTTTT.

The chain has TRBV10-2 and TRBJ1-3; D is undetermined. Looked up from germline, CDR1 is WSHSY and CDR2 is SAAADI. V was pared by 1 base and J by 2 bases, with 9 bases between. The CDR3 consists of 15 residues. The CDR3 DNA reads as TGCGCCAGCAGTGAGTTGCCAAGAACTGGAAACACCATATATTTT. As protein: CASSELPRTGNTIYF.

This chain joins TRBV11-2 and TRBJ2-7, with 9 nucleotides matching TRBD2. J was trimmed by 4 bases and V by 5 bases; bases with no gene match: 3. Germline CDR1 SGHAT, CDR2 FQNNGV. CDR3 size: 13 residues. The CDR3 DNA reads as TGTGCCAGCAGCCCTCTAGCGGGATACGAGCAGTACTTC. This codes for CASSPLAGYEQYF.

This chain joins TRBV6-5 and TRBJ2-1, with 14 bases fitting TRBD2. This CDR3 comprises 15 residues. Per the germline V gene, CDR1 is MNHEY and CDR2 is SVGAGI. V lost 5 bases and J lost 7; bases outside the gene matches: 4. The CDR3 loop is CASSRLAGGSNEQFF. The DNA for the CDR3 is TGTGCCAGCAGTCGACTAGCGGGAGGGTCTAATGAGCAGTTCTTC.

The gene calls are TRBV7-9 and TRBJ1-6; no clear D. V was cut by 5 bases and J by 7 bases, with 15 bases left in between. This CDR3 contains 15 residues. Germline V gene sequence: CDR1 SEHNR, CDR2 FQNEAQ (reference sequence). CDR3 sequence: CASSPPQPVNSPLHF. Here the CDR3 DNA reads TGTGCCAGCAGCCCGCCCCAACCCGTCAATTCACCCCTCCACTTT.

The sample holds a few counts of this clone. V is TRBV19 and J is TRBJ1-4, with D unclear. The CDR3 consists of 13 residues. The germline V gene encodes CDR1 LNHDA and CDR2 SQIVND (reference sequence). The V end lost 7 bases, the J end lost 6 bases, and 12 bases lay between the germline ends. The CDR3 DNA sequence: TGTGCCAGTATGGGCAGAGTAGATGAAAAACTGTTTTTT. Amino acid sequence: CASMGRVDEKLFF.

V is TRBV13 and J is TRBJ2-1, with TRBD2 identical over 13 bases. CDR3 length equals 18 residues. The germline gives CDR1 PRHDT, CDR2 FYEKMQ (reference sequence). J was trimmed by 0 bases and V by 6 bases; bases with no gene match: 8. Here the CDR3 reads CASSSGTSGVSSYNEQFF. DNA for the CDR3: TGTGCCAGCAGTTCCGGGACTAGCGGGGTGAGCTCCTACAATGAGCAGTTCTTC. The variable domain in full, with the rest retrieved from reference TRBV13 and TRBJ2-1, is AAGVIQSPRHLIKEKRETATLKCYPIPRHDTVYWYQQGPGQDPQFLISFYEKMQSDKGSIPDRFSAQQFSDYHSELNMSSLELGDSALYFCASSSGTSGVSSYNEQFFGPGTRLTVL.

The chain employs TRBV29-1 and TRBJ1-4, with a weak D call TRBD1 (5 bases). CDR1 is SQVTM and CDR2 is ANQGSEA in the germline V gene. Trimming stripped 7 bases from V and 0 bases from J, with 9 bases between. CDR3 length: 13 residues. In DNA, the CDR3 is TGCAGCGCTAAGACAGCAACTAATGAAAAACTGTTTTTT. Protein: CSAKTATNEKLFF. The full variable domain, rest sourced from reference TRBV29-1 and TRBJ1-4, is SAVISQKPSRDICQRGTSLTIQCQVDSQVTMMFWYRQQPGQSLTLIATANQGSEATYESGFVIDKFPISRPNLTFSTLTVSNMSPEDSSIYLCSAKTATNEKLFFGSGTQLSVL.

V and J are TRBV5-5 and TRBJ2-6; unclear D gene. This CDR3 region has 15 residues. Trimming shortened V by 2 bases and J by 2 bases, and 8 bases separated the two germline ends. Per the germline V gene, CDR1 is SGHKS and CDR2 is YYEKEE (reference sequence). The CDR3 bases are TGTGCCAGCAGCTTAGGAGTTACTGGGGCCAACGTCCTGACTTTC. Its translation is CASSLGVTGANVLTF.